This entry lists 21 T cell receptor beta chains sequenced from one sample in a study of regulatory T cells in long-lasting Graves disease. The authors built TCR beta libraries using iRepertoire HTBI primers and Arm-PCR of CDR3 regions. TCRdb called the multiplex PCR reads again in MiXCR, with one record for every CDR3 protein. The sample lists fewer than 650,000 distinct CDR3 sequences; 15% to 20% were seen once. As for time point: newly diagnosed GD, antithyroid drugs for less than 3 months. Generation of the TCR library employed RNA extracted from PBMCs. This sample also appeared in a second study, on T cells in Graves' hyperthyroidism and ophthalmopathy.

This material consisted of peripheral blood mononuclear cells (PBMCs), taken at new diagnosis, from a patient treated with antithyroid drugs. The receptors were gathered from a man between 18 and 35 years old with Graves disease.

This clonotype came up a few times. This sequence joins TRBV20-1 and TRBJ2-7; 10 bases line up with TRBD1. The CDR3 is 15 amino acids. Germline CDR1 reads DFQATT; CDR2 reads SNEGSKA (reference sequence). The junction had 4 bases not matched to a gene; V was cut back by 1 base and J by 1 base. CDR3 DNA sequence: TGCAGTGCTAGAGGAAGGACAGGGGGGTCCTACGAGCAGTACTTC. Its protein is CSARGRTGGSYEQYF.

The V and J genes are TRBV3-1 and TRBJ2-6; D gene ambiguous. From germline, CDR1 is LGHDT and CDR2 YNNKEL (reference sequence). The germline V and J ends were trimmed by 5 bases and 0 bases, with 5 bases remaining between them. The CDR3 is 14 amino acids. The CDR3 DNA reads as TGTGCCAGCAGCGTACGCTCTGGGGCCAACGTCCTGACTTTC. Translating it yields CASSVRSGANVLTF.

The sample holds many counts of this clonotype. This chain links TRBV5-1 with TRBJ2-3, with D maybe TRBD2 (5 bases). V was pared by 1 base and J by 5 bases, with 17 bases between. In germline, CDR1 is SGHRS, CDR2 YFSETQ. This CDR3 spans 16 amino acids. CDR3 in DNA: TGCGCCAGCAGCTTGAAGGCTTCGCGGAGCGGAGATACGCAGTATTTT. Translation: CASSLKASRSGDTQYF. The variable domain in full, completed from reference TRBV5-1 and TRBJ2-3, reads KAGVTQTPRYLIKTRGQQVTLSCSPISGHRSVSWYQQTPGQGLQFLFEYFSETQRNKGNFPGRFSGRQFSNSRSEMNVSTLELGDSALYLCASSLKASRSGDTQYFGPGTRLTVL.

This clonotype was detected many times. The germline gene is not matched at one end of the junction; a read error may be the cause. The V call is TRBV7-7, the J call TRBJ2-1; D is possibly TRBD1 or TRBD2 (5 bases each). The CDR3 has 13 residues. In germline, CDR1 is SSHAT, CDR2 FNYEAQ (reference sequence). The CDR3 region has the DNA TGTGCTAGCAGCTTTGATCTGGGGGATGAGCAGTTCTTC. This encodes CASSFDLGDEQFF. Together with reference TRBV7-7 and TRBJ2-1, the CDR3 gives the full variable domain: GAGVSQSPRYKVTKRGQDVTLRCDPISSHATLYWYQQALGQGPEFLTYFNYEAQPDKSGLPSDRFSAERPEGSISTLTIQRTEQRDSAMYRCASSFDLGDEQFFGPGTRLTVL.

The gene calls are TRBV7-9 and TRBJ2-1; 13 nucleotides agree with TRBD2. The CDR3 is 15 residues long. CDR1 and CDR2 from the germline V gene are SEHNR and FQNEAQ (reference sequence). The V segment lost 6 bases and the J segment 6 bases; nucleotides outside the gene matches: 5. The CDR3 reads CASSLTSGRANEQFF. CDR3 in DNA: TGTGCCAGCAGTCTTACTAGCGGGAGGGCCAATGAGCAGTTCTTC.

This clonotype was seen repeatedly, ten times or more. V is TRBV9 and J is TRBJ2-7; 7 nucleotides agree with TRBD1. The V gene end was trimmed by 3 bases and the J gene end by 2 bases; junction bases not matched to a gene: 5. The CDR3 loop spans 14 amino acids. Per the germline V gene, CDR1 is SGDLS and CDR2 is YYNGEE. CDR3 DNA: TGTGCCAGCAGCGCTGGACAGGCCACCTACGAGCAGTACTTC. Protein sequence: CASSAGQATYEQYF.

This clonotype was seen many times. This chain links TRBV30 with TRBJ1-5; tentatively, D is TRBD1 (5 bases). V was cut by 1 base and J by 3 bases, with 13 bases left in between. The germline V gene encodes CDR1 GTSNPN and CDR2 SVGIG (reference sequence). This CDR3 is 15 amino acids long. The CDR3: CAWSEGLWNNQPQHF. The DNA of the CDR3 is TGTGCCTGGAGTGAGGGGCTTTGGAACAATCAGCCCCAGCATTTT.

This clonotype appeared a few times. V and J are TRBV7-9 and TRBJ1-6; D ambiguous. Germline CDR1 is SEHNR and CDR2 is FQNEAQ (reference sequence). Trimming took off 4 bases at V and 5 bases at J, with 9 bases between the two ends. There are 14 residues in the CDR3. CDR3 amino acids: CASSSYWDNSPLHF. The CDR3 DNA reads TGTGCCAGCAGCTCCTATTGGGATAATTCACCCCTCCACTTT.

The chain has TRBV28 and TRBJ2-7; 8 bases agree with TRBD2. The junction had 5 bases not matched to a gene; V was cut back by 2 bases and J by 2 bases. CDR1 and CDR2 (germline): MDHEN, SYDVKM. The length of the CDR3 is 15 residues. CDR3 loop: CASSLISGSPYEQYF. In nucleotides, the CDR3 is TGTGCCAGCAGTTTAATCAGCGGGAGTCCCTACGAGCAGTACTTC.

This chain joins TRBV20-1 and TRBJ1-1, with D unresolved. The V and J ends lost 6 bases and 1 base respectively, with 9 bases between them. This CDR3 spans 12 amino acids. Germline V gene lookup returns CDR1 DFQATT and CDR2 SNEGSKA (reference sequence). CDR3 bases: TGCAGTGCACAAAAAGGGAACACTGAAGCTTTCTTT. Protein: CSAQKGNTEAFF.

This clonotype has a handful of counts. J is TRBJ2-7 and V is TRBV5-1; D gene uncertain. Trimming removed 2 bases from V and 2 bases from J, with 8 bases in between. The germline CDR1 and CDR2 sequences are SGHRS and YFSETQ. The CDR3 runs to 13 residues. CDR3 amino acids: CASSFRPAYEQYF. As DNA, the CDR3 is TGCGCCAGCAGCTTCAGACCCGCCTACGAGCAGTACTTC.

This clonotype has a handful of counts. The rearrangement uses TRBV5-1 and TRBJ1-2; 7 nucleotides agree with TRBD1. CDR3 length: 14 residues. CDR1 and CDR2 from the germline V gene are SGHRS and YFSETQ. The junction had 7 bases not matched to a gene; V was cut back by 5 bases and J by 3 bases. The CDR3 nucleotides read TGCGCCAGCAGGCGGGAAGGGACAGACTATGGCTACACCTTC. It yields the protein CASRREGTDYGYTF.

This chain connects TRBV10-1 to TRBJ1-5; D possibly corresponds to TRBD1 (6 bases). Germline CDR1 is WNHNN and CDR2 is SYGVQD (reference sequence). The CDR3 loop spans 16 amino acids. Between the trimmed V and J ends, which lost 6 bases and 0 bases, there was a span of 15 bases. As DNA, the CDR3 is TGCGCCAGCAGGGGGGGGGGCAGCAATAGCAATCAGCCCCAGCATTTT. Amino acid sequence: CASRGGGSNSNQPQHF.

This clonotype was observed a few times. The rearrangement joins TRBV5-1 to TRBJ2-4, with 10 bases that match TRBD1. Trimming at V came to 4 bases and at J to 8 bases, leaving 3 bases not matched to a gene. This CDR3 spans 13 amino acids. From germline, CDR1 is SGHRS and CDR2 YFSETQ. Here the CDR3 DNA reads TGCGCCAGCAGCCCCGGGACAGGGGACATTCAGTACTTC. It is translated as CASSPGTGDIQYF.

This clonotype was detected only a few times. V usage is TRBV5-1 and J usage is TRBJ2-3, with TRBD2 as a possible D gene (5 bases). The V gene's germline CDR1 is SGHRS and CDR2 YFSETQ. Trimming stripped 0 bases from V and 4 bases from J, with 15 bases between. CDR3 length: 16 amino acids. Here the CDR3 reads CASSLELAPPPDTQYF. The CDR3 DNA reads as TGCGCCAGCAGCTTGGAGCTAGCCCCCCCCCCAGATACGCAGTATTTT. Looking up the rest from reference TRBV5-1 and TRBJ2-3 gives the full variable domain: KAGVTQTPRYLIKTRGQQVTLSCSPISGHRSVSWYQQTPGQGLQFLFEYFSETQRNKGNFPGRFSGRQFSNSRSEMNVSTLELGDSALYLCASSLELAPPPDTQYFGPGTRLTVL.

V usage is TRBV30 and J usage is TRBJ1-4; no firm D call. The germline V gene encodes CDR1 GTSNPN and CDR2 SVGIG (reference sequence). Trimming stripped 5 bases from V and 3 bases from J, with 7 bases between. The CDR3 spans 12 residues. The CDR3 loop reads CAWGVSNEKLFF. DNA for the CDR3: TGTGCCTGGGGGGTATCTAATGAAAAACTGTTTTTT.

This clonotype has more than one count but fewer than ten. J is TRBJ1-1 and V is TRBV12-5, with a weak D call TRBD1 (5 bases). The germline CDR1 and CDR2 sequences are LGHNT and FRNRAP. The CDR3 is 12 residues long. V was shortened by 7 bases and J by 5 bases, with 11 bases between the two germline ends. CDR3 DNA sequence: TGTGCTAGTGCCCCCGGGGGGACTGAAGCTTTCTTT. Protein sequence: CASAPGGTEAFF.

This clonotype was found a few times. The chain recombines TRBV5-1 with TRBJ2-1; possibly TRBD2 for D (6 bases). The ends were cut back, 0 bases at V and 10 bases at J, with 11 bases in the middle. CDR1 is SGHRS, CDR2 YFSETQ, per germline. The CDR3 sequence is 13 residues long. The CDR3 spells CASSLEGTVEQFF. In DNA form, the CDR3 reads TGCGCCAGCAGCTTGGAGGGGACTGTGGAGCAGTTCTTC.

Worth noting for this clonotype: A much larger clone differs from this one at a single base, so this may be a read error. The chain is built from TRBV7-3 and TRBJ2-1; no firm D call. The CDR3 length is 15 residues. Germline V gene sequence: CDR1 SGHTA, CDR2 FQGTGA. V lost 5 bases, J lost 5 bases, and 16 bases lay in between. The CDR3 sequence: CASSPTGSGHNEQFF. The CDR3 nucleotides read TGTGCCAGCAGCCCTACCGGGTCGGGCCACAATGAGCAGTTCTTC.

This clonotype has a handful of counts. V is TRBV6-1 and J is TRBJ2-7, with D possibly being TRBD1 or TRBD2 (5 bases each). Trimming shortened V by 6 bases and J by 6 bases, and 18 bases separated the two germline ends. The CDR3 loop spans 14 amino acids. CDR1 is MNHNS and CDR2 is SASEGT in the germline V gene. CDR3 in amino acids: CASRNWDGTCEQYF. DNA of the CDR3: TGTGCCAGCAGGAATTGGGACGGCACCTGCGAGCAGTACTTC.

The sample holds many counts of this clonotype. The rearrangement uses TRBV6-5 and TRBJ2-5; 7 nucleotides agree with TRBD2. CDR1 MNHEY and CDR2 SVGAGI come from the germline V gene. V lost 0 bases and J lost 2; bases outside the gene matches: 12. There are 18 residues in the CDR3. CDR3 protein: CASSYSMAGVDWQETQYF. In DNA form, the CDR3 reads TGTGCCAGCAGTTACTCGATGGCGGGAGTGGATTGGCAAGAGACCCAGTACTTC.